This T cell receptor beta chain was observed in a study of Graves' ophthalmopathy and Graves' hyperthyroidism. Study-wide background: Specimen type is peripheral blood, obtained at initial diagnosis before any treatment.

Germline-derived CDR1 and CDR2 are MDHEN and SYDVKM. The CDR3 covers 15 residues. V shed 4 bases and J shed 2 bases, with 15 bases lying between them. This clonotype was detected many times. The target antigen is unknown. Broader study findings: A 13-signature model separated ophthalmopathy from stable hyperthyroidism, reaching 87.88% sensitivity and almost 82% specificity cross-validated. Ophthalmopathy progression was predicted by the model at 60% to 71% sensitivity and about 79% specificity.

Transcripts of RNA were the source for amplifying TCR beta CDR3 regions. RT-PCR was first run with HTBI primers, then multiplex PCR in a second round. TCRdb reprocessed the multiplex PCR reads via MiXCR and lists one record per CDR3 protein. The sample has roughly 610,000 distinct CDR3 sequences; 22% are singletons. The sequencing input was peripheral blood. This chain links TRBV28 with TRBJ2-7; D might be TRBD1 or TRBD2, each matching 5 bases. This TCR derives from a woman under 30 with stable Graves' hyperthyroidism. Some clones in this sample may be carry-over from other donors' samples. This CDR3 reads CASSSPGTLTYEQYF. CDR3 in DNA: TGTGCCAGCAGTTCCCCCGGGACCCTTACCTACGAGCAGTACTTC.